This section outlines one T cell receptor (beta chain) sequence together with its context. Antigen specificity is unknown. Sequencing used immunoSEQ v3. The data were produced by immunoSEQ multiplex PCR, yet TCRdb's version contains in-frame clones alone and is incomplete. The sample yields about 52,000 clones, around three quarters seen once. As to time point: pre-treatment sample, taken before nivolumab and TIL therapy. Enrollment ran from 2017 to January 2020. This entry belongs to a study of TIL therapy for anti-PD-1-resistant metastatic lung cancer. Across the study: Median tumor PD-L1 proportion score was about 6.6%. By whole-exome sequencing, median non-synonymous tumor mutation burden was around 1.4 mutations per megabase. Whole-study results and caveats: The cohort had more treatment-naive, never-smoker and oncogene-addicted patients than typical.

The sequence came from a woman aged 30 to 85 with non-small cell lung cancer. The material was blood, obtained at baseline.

In DNA form, the CDR3 reads TGTGCCAGCAGTGGAAAGGAGCTGGGCTTTAATCAGCCCCAGCATTTT. Translated: CASSGKELGFNQPQHF. This chain links TRBV6-1 with TRBJ1-5; no clear D gene. Trimming shortened V by 4 bases and J by 4 bases, and 17 bases separated the two germline ends. The CDR3 is 16 residues long. CDR1 is MNHNS and CDR2 is SASEGT in the germline V gene.